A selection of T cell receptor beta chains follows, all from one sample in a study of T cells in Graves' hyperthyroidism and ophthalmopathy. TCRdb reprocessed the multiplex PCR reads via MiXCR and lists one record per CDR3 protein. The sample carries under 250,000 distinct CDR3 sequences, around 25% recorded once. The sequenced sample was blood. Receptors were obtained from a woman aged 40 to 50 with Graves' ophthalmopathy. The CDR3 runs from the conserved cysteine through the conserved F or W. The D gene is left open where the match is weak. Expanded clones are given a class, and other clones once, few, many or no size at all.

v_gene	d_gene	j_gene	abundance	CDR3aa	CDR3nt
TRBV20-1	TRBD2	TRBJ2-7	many	CSARDSGRAGFGEQYF	TGCAGTGCTAGAGATAGTGGGAGGGCCGGTTTTGGCGAGCAGTACTTC
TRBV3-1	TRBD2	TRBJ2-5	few	CASSQGGGDGTQYF	TGTGCCAGCAGCCAAGGGGGGGGGGATGGGACCCAGTACTTC
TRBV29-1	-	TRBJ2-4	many	CSARDEFQYF	TGCAGCGCTAGGGACGAATTTCAGTACTTC
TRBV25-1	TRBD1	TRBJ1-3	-	CASSSPGTGVAPASGNTIYF	TGTGCCAGCAGCTCACCCGGGACAGGGGTTGCTCCAGCCTCTGGAAACACCATATATTTT
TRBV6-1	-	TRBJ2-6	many	CASTTSGANVLTF	TGTGCCAGCACCACCTCTGGGGCCAACGTCCTGACTTTC
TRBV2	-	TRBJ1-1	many	CASREQGVNTEAFF	TGTGCCAGCAGGGAGCAGGGAGTAAACACTGAAGCTTTCTTT
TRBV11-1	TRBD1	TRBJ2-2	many	CASSPTGGVMAGELFF	TGTGCCAGCAGCCCGACAGGGGGCGTAATGGCCGGAGAGCTGTTTTTT
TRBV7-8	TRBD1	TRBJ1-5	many	CASSYRTGSNQPQHF	TGTGCCAGCAGCTACCGGACAGGGAGCAATCAGCCCCAGCATTTT
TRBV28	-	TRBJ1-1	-	CASSWALASTEAFF	TGTGCCAGCAGTTGGGCGTTGGCGAGCACTGAAGCTTTCTTT
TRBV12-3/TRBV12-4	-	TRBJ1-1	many	CASSTVTEGTEAFF	TGTGCCAGCAGTACTGTGACAGAGGGAACTGAAGCTTTCTTT
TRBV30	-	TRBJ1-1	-	CAWNTESATEAFF	TGTGCCTGGAATACAGAATCTGCCACTGAAGCTTTCTTT
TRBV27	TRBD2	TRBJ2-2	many	CASSLNAPSGTNTGELFF	TGTGCCAGCAGTCTCAACGCCCCTAGCGGGACAAACACCGGGGAGCTGTTTTTT
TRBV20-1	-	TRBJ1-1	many	CSARDPGRANTEAFF	TGCAGTGCTAGAGACCCGGGACGGGCGAACACTGAAGCTTTCTTT
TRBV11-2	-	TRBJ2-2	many	CASSLAAGELFF	TGTGCCAGCAGCCTCGCGGCCGGGGAGCTGTTTTTT
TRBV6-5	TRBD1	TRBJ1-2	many	CASSRQGPANYGYTF	TGTGCCAGCAGCCGACAGGGACCAGCTAACTATGGCTACACCTTC
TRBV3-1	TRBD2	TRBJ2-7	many	CASSQALAGAFEQYF	TGTGCCAGCAGCCAAGCACTAGCGGGGGCCTTCGAGCAGTACTTC
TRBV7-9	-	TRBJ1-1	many	CASRSRRWNTEAFF	TGTGCCAGCCGAAGCCGACGATGGAACACTGAAGCTTTCTTT
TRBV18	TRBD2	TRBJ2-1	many	CASSLLGLAGGDEQFF	TGTGCCAGCTCACTCCTCGGACTAGCGGGAGGTGATGAGCAGTTCTTC
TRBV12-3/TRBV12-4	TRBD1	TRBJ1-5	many	CASSWTGYGNQPQHF	TGTGCCAGCAGTTGGACAGGTTATGGCAATCAGCCCCAGCATTTT
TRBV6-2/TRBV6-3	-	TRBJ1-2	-	CASSYRVAPFDYGYTF	TGTGCCAGCAGTTACCGCGTGGCGCCTTTCGACTATGGCTACACCTTC
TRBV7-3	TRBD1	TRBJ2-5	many	CASSLGQGRAQYF	TGTGCCAGCAGCTTGGGACAGGGCCGGGCCCAGTACTTC
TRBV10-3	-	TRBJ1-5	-	CAIRDSGGNQPQHF	TGTGCCATCAGGGACAGCGGGGGCAATCAGCCCCAGCATTTT
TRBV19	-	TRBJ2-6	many	CASTTEGAGANVLTF	TGTGCCAGTACCACAGAGGGGGCTGGGGCCAACGTCCTGACTTTC
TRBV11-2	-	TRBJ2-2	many	CASSLGFDTGELFF	TGTGCCAGCAGCTTAGGTTTCGACACCGGGGAGCTGTTTTTT
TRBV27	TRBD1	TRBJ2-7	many	CASSLVQGAIEQYF	TGTGCCAGCAGTTTAGTCCAGGGGGCTATCGAGCAGTACTTC
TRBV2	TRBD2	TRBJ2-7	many	CASSEEGLAGGLEQYF	TGTGCCAGCAGTGAAGAGGGACTAGCGGGAGGTCTCGAGCAGTACTTC
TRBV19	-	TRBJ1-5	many	CASSSQVPNQPQHF	TGTGCCAGTAGTTCACAGGTGCCCAATCAGCCCCAGCATTTT
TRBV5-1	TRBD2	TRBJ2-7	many	CASSPELAGVFNEQYF	TGCGCCAGCAGCCCCGAACTAGCGGGAGTATTTAACGAGCAGTACTTC
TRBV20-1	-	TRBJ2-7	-	CSASLASEQYF	TGCAGTGCTAGCCTAGCGAGTGAGCAGTACTTC
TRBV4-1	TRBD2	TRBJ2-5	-	CASSLGPGGFGGTSGRSQETRYF	TGCGCCAGCAGCCTAGGCCCAGGTGGGTTTGGCGGGACTAGCGGGAGAAGTCAAGAGACCCGGTACTTC
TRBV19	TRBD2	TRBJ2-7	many	CASSPTSGKGASHEQYF	TGTGCCAGTAGTCCTACTAGCGGGAAGGGAGCGTCCCACGAGCAGTACTTC